The 6 T cell receptor beta chains in this list originate from one sample, sequenced in a study of cytomegalovirus exposure and HLA in healthy donors. Assay used: immunoSEQ multiplex PCR; TCRdb lists only in-frame clones, some missing. Of around 99,000 clones listed, 88% were seen once; the top ten hold approximately 2%. Sequences were obtained from PBMCs. These receptors originate from a woman under 30 in good health and CMV-seronegative.

The chain employs TRBV30 and TRBJ1-4, with a weak D call TRBD1 (6 bases). Trimming left V 2 bases short and J 6 bases short, with 13 bases between. Germline-derived CDR1 and CDR2 are GTSNPN and SVGIG (reference sequence). The CDR3 is made up of 14 amino acids. The CDR3 sequence is CAWSTGLSHEKLFF. In nucleotides, the CDR3 is TGTGCCTGGAGTACAGGGTTAAGCCATGAAAAACTGTTTTTT.

The V call is TRBV18, the J call TRBJ2-3; 7 positions agree with TRBD1. CDR1 is KGHSH, CDR2 LQKENI, per germline. The ends lost 4 bases at V and 3 bases at J; junction bases unmatched: 10. The CDR3 contains 16 residues. The CDR3 nucleotides are TGTGCCAGCTCACTCGTAGTACAGGGGTCGACAGATACGCAGTATTTT. Residues: CASSLVVQGSTDTQYF. The full variable domain, rest sourced from reference TRBV18 and TRBJ2-3, is NAGVMQNPRHLVRRRGQEARLRCSPMKGHSHVYWYRQLPEEGLKFMVYLQKENIIDESGMPKERFSAEFPKEGPSILRIQQVVRGDSAAYFCASSLVVQGSTDTQYFGPGTRLTVL.

The V gene is TRBV6-5, the J gene TRBJ1-5; no definite D call. This CDR3 spans 16 amino acids. V gave up 4 bases and J gave up 0 bases, with 13 bases separating them. Germline CDR1 MNHEY, CDR2 SVGAGI. The CDR3 spells CASSSLQANSNQPQHF. CDR3 in DNA: TGTGCCAGCAGTTCCCTGCAGGCCAATAGCAATCAGCCCCAGCATTTT.

The chain joins TRBV6-5 to TRBJ2-7, with TRBD1 matching over 7 bases. Trimming cost V 6 bases and J 4 bases; bases outside gene matches: 0. The length of the CDR3 is 11 residues. CDR1 MNHEY and CDR2 SVGAGI come from the germline V gene. The CDR3 sequence is CASRQGYEQYF. For the CDR3, the DNA is TGTGCCAGCAGACAGGGGTACGAGCAGTACTTC.

Concerning this clone itself: Within the sample, other DNA sequences also encode this same CDR3. V usage is TRBV28 and J usage is TRBJ2-3, with 7 bases matching TRBD2. The CDR3 is 14 amino acids. Germline trimming cut 3 bases from V and 1 base from J; bases unmatched to any gene: 1. Looked up from germline, CDR1 is MDHEN and CDR2 is SYDVKM. The CDR3 region has the DNA TGTGCCAGCAGTTTCCTAGCGGGCACAGATACGCAGTATTTT. Translating it yields CASSFLAGTDTQYF.

This clone was seen only once. CDR3 residues: CASSQEVYSEAFF. For the CDR3, the DNA is TGCGCCAGCAGCCAAGAAGTCTACAGTGAAGCTTTCTTT. The chain uses TRBV4-3 and TRBJ1-1; D unresolved. Germline V CDR1 and CDR2: LGHNA, YSLEER. The CDR3 is 13 residues long. Between the trimmed V and J ends, which lost 0 bases and 7 bases, there was a span of 9 bases.